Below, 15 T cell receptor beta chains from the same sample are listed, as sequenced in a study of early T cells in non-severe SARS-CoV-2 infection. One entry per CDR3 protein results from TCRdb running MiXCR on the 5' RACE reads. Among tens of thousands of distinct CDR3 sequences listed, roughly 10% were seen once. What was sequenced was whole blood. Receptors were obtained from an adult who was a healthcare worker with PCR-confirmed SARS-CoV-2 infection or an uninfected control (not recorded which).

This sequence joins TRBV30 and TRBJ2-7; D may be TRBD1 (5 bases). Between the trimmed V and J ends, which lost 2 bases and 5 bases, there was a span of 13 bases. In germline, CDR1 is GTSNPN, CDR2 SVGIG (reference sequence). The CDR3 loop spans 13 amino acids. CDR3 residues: CAWSKGKEHEQYF. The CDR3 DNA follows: TGTGCCTGGAGTAAGGGGAAGGAACACGAGCAGTACTTC.

The CDR3: CASSYSDTARRSYNSPLHF. Written as DNA, the CDR3 is TGTGCCAGCAGTTACTCGGATACGGCACGCCGCTCCTATAATTCACCCCTCCACTTT. The chain carries TRBV6-5 and TRBJ1-6; D unclear. CDR1 MNHEY and CDR2 SVGAGI come from the germline V gene. Trimming left V 0 bases short and J 0 bases short, with 15 bases between. The CDR3 runs to 19 residues.

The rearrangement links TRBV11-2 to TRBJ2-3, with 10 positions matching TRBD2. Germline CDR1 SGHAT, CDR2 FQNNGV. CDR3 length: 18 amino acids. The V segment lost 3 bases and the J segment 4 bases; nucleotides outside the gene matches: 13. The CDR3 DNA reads TGTGCCAGCAGCTTCTTAGCGGGAGGACGGAGTAATTCAGATACGCAGTATTTT. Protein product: CASSFLAGGRSNSDTQYF.

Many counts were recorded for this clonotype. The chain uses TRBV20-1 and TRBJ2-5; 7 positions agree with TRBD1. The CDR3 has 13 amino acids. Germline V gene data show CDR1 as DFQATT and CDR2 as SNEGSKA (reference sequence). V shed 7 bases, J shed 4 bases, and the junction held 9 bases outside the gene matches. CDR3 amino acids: CSGSRGRGETQYF. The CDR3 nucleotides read TGCAGTGGATCAAGGGGGCGCGGAGAGACCCAGTACTTC.

CDR3 DNA sequence: TGTGCCATCAGCCCACCGATATCGCCCCTAAATGAGCAGTTCTTC. Translation: CAISPPISPLNEQFF. The chain uses TRBV10-3 and TRBJ2-1; D gene uncertain. Between the trimmed V and J ends, which lost 6 bases and 7 bases, there was a span of 19 bases. The CDR3 is made up of 15 amino acids. The germline V gene encodes CDR1 ENHRY and CDR2 SYGVKD.

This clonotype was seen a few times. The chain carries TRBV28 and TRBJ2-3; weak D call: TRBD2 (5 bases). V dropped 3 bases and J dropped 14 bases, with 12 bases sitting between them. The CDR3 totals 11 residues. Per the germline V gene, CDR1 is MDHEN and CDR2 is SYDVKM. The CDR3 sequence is CASSFRGSLYF. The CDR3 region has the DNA TGTGCCAGCAGTTTTCGGGGTAGTTTGTATTTT.

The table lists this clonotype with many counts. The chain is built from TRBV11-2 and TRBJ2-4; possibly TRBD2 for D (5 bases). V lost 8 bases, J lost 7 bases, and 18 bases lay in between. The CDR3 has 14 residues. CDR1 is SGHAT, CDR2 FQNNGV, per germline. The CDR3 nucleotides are TGTGCCAGCTCCTCCAGAGACGGGGTGAACATTCAGTACTTC. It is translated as CASSSRDGVNIQYF. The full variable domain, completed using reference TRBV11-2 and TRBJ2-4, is EAGVAQSPRYKIIEKRQSVAFWCNPISGHATLYWYQQILGQGPKLLIQFQNNGVVDDSQLPKDRFSAERLKGVDSTLKIQPAKLEDSAVYLCASSSRDGVNIQYFGAGTRLSVL.

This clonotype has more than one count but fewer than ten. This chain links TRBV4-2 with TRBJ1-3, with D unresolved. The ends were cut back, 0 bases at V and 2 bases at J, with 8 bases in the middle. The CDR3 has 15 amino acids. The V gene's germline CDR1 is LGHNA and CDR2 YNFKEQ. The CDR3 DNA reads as TGTGCCAGCAGCCAAGATTACGGGCCTGGAAACACCATATATTTT. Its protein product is CASSQDYGPGNTIYF.

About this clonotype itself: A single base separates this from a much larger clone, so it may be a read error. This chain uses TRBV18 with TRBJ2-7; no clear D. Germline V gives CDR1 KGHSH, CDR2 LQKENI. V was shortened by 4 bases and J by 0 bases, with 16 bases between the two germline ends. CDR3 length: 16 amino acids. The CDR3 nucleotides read TGTGCCAGCTCACTCCAATCCCTGACATGCTCCTACGAGCAGTACTTC. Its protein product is CASSLQSLTCSYEQYF.

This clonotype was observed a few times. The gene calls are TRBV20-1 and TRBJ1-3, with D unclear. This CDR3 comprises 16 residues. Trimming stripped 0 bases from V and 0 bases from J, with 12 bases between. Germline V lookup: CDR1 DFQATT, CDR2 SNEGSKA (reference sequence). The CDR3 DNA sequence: TGCAGTGCTAGAGATCGAGGTACCTACTCTGGAAACACCATATATTTT. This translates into CSARDRGTYSGNTIYF.

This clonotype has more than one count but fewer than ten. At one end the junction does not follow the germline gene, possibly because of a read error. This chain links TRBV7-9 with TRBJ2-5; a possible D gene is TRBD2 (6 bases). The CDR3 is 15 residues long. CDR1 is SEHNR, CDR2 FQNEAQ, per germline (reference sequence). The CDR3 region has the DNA TGTGCCAGCAGCTTACTCGGGAGCTTGATAGAGACCCGGTACTTC. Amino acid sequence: CASSLLGSLIETRYF.

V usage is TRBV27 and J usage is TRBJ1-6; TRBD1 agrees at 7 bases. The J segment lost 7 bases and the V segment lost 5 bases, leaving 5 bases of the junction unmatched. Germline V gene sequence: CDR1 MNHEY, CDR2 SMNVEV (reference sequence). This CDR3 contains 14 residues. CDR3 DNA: TGTGCCAGCAGTCTCAGACAGGGAAATTCACCCCTCCACTTT. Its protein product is CASSLRQGNSPLHF.

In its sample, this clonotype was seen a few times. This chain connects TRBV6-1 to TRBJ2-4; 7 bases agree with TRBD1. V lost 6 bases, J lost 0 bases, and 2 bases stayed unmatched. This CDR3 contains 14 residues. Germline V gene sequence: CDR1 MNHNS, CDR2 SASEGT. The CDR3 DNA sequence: TGTGCCAGCAGACAGGGGCCAGCCAAAAACATTCAGTACTTC. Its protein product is CASRQGPAKNIQYF.

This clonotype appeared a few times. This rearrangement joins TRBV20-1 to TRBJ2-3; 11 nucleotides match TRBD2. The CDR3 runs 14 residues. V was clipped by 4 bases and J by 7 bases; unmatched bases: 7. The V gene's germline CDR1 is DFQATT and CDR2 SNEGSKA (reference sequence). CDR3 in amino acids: CSAKGLAEYYTQYF. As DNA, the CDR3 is TGCAGTGCTAAGGGACTAGCGGAATATTATACGCAGTATTTT.

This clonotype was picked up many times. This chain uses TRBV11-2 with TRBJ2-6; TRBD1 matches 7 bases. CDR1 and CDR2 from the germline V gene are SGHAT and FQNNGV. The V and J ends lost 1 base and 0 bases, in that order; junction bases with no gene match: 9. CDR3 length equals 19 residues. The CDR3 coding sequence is TGTGCCAGCAGCTTAGTCATCCAGGGGGAACTCTCTGGGGCCAACGTCCTGACTTTC. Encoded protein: CASSLVIQGELSGANVLTF.